Detailed here is one T cell receptor (beta chain). What this receptor recognizes is not known. There are no base qualities to consult, and no much larger clone falls within one base. This sample is part of a study of blood T cell repertoires in COVID-19 (TCRdb year 2020). For context, the study as a whole: Samples from collaborators originated in the United States, Italy and Spain and spanned both the acute and convalescent phases of COVID-19. The repertoires were made available in a free public database intended to serve as a resource for research on the immune response to SARS-CoV-2. The samples were drawn from the first 160 participants of the ongoing ImmuneRACE study and from roughly 1,300 subjects provided by 6 global collaborators. Sample metadata almost always included a de-identified subject ID, COVID-19 status, age in years and sex. Deeply sampled blood TCRbeta repertoires from subjects exposed to, actively infected with, or recovered from COVID-19 were included in the dataset. The prospective study material was composed of cDNA or gDNA derived from T cells, B-cell-depleted T cells, or PBMCs. HLA class I and class II types, where available, came from metadata supplied by the sample provider rather than from assay-based typing. Study-wide findings and limitations: The quantity of clinical and demographic metadata differed by source and by participant and was supplied without curation.

The CDR3 numbers 15 residues from cysteine through phenylalanine. Only the CDR3 region is kept as DNA, spanning 45 bases read in frame from base 1. The germline V gene sets CDR1 to SGHDN and CDR2 to FVKESK. Ends trimmed: V by 1 base, J by 2 bases; bases unmatched to a gene: 2. Whole blood was collected in K2EDTA tubes by collaborating institutions according to the institutions' own protocols. For TCRbeta analysis, collaborators shipped samples as frozen whole blood, isolated PBMCs, or DNA extracted from either of those sample types. TCRbeta CDR3 regions were amplified from genomic DNA using the immunoSEQ Assay, a bias-controlled multiplex PCR. The source study handled its data this way. The number of nucleated cells in each sample was estimated from the amplification of reference gene primers within the assay. Sequence reads were collapsed and filtered to measure the absolute abundance of every unique TCRbeta CDR3 rearrangement. For each sample, productive Simpson clonality was calculated as the square root of Simpson's diversity index over productive rearrangements. Entries here come from immuneACCESS through TCRdb and include only in-frame sequences with V and J called. Some clones fail to appear in such tables; in the studies checked, an unresolved V gene covers under half of the shortfall, and the cause of the remainder is unknown. V and J calls and clone size are copied from that table; D and trimming were computed from the DNA. The sample table contains more than 150,000 clones; only one count was recorded for roughly 85% of them. The top ten hold roughly 25% of the sample.

The source material was peripheral blood. The source of this sequence is a woman aged 70 to 79 with acute or convalescent COVID-19. The rearranged chain carries TRBV14 and TRBJ2-7; TRBD1 aligns with 10 central bases. The nucleotide sequence is given as TGTGCCAGCAGCCAAGGACAGGGGGCCGCCTACGAGCAGTACTTC. Its protein reads: CASSQGQGAAYEQYF.